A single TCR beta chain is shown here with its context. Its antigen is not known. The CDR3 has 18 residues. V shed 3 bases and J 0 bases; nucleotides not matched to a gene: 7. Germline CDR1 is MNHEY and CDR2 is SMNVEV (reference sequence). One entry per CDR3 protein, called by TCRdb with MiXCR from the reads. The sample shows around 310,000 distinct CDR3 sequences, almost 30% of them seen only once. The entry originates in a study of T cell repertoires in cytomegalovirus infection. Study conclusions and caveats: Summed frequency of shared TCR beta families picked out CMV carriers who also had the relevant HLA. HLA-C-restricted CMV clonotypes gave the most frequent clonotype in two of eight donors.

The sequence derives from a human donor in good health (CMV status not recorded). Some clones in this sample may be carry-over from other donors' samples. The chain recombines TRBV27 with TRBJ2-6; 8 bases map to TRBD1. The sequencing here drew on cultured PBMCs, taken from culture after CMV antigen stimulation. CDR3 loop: CASSFGQGSLSGANVLTF. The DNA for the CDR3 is TGTGCCAGCAGTTTCGGACAGGGATCCCTCTCTGGGGCCAACGTCCTGACTTTC.